A selection of T cell receptor beta chains follows, all from one sample in a study of blood T cell repertoires in COVID-19. Clones were read by immunoSEQ multiplex PCR, and TCRdb kept only the in-frame ones, dropping some. The sample lists around 99,000 clones; around 88% were seen once. The sample comprised peripheral blood. These receptors all stem from a man aged 50 or older with active or convalescent COVID-19. Both conserved end residues are part of each CDR3. The D gene is left open where the match is weak.

V	J	length	D	CDR3
TRBV4-1	TRBJ1-6	16	-	CASSPGDSSYNSPLHF
TRBV30	TRBJ2-1	14	-	CAWTWSSSYNEQFF
TRBV5-6	TRBJ2-1	13	TRBD2	CASSFARGGEQFF
TRBV3-1/TRBV3-2	TRBJ1-1	14	-	CASSRGSMNTEAFF
TRBV18	TRBJ2-1	16	TRBD2	CASSPTSGTLYNEQFF
TRBV28	TRBJ2-1	13	-	CASSFPPLYEQFF
TRBV11-2	TRBJ2-1	15	TRBD1	CASSLEGQGYNEQFF
TRBV29-1	TRBJ2-1	12	-	CSAKPLENEQFF
TRBV4-1	TRBJ1-5	16	-	CASSQDGSGGLQPQHF
TRBV29-1	TRBJ2-3	13	-	CSVEGQGTDTQYF
TRBV4-1	TRBJ2-1	15	-	CASSQGLGPTSPQFF